Following are 5 T cell receptor beta chains from one sample sequenced in a study of blood T cells in healthy people across ages. Sample-barcoded 5' priming and a J-beta primer mix drove a second PCR of roughly 7 to 11 cycles. TCRdb redid the calling of the 5' RACE reads with MiXCR, one entry per CDR3 protein. The sample shows 850,000 to 1,000,000 distinct CDR3 sequences, roughly 50% of them seen only once. The specimen sequenced was blood. The receptors stem from a man aged 25-45 years in good health.

The chain employs TRBV20-1 and TRBJ2-3; D might be TRBD2 (6 bases). The CDR3 is made up of 14 amino acids. CDR1 and CDR2 from the germline V gene are DFQATT and SNEGSKA (reference sequence). Trimming stripped 4 bases from V and 4 bases from J, with 15 bases between. CDR3 DNA sequence: TGCAGTGCTATGGGACTCCCAAGCCCAGATACGCAGTATTTT. The encoded protein is CSAMGLPSPDTQYF.

The chain couples TRBV7-6 to TRBJ2-1; D is undetermined. The germline V and J ends were trimmed by 5 bases and 4 bases, with 15 bases remaining between them. The CDR3 has 15 residues. Germline-derived CDR1 and CDR2 are SGHVS and FNYEAQ. The CDR3 is CASSPTPRRYNEQFF. DNA for the CDR3: TGTGCCAGCAGCCCCACCCCCAGGAGATACAATGAGCAGTTCTTC.

V and J are TRBV10-2 and TRBJ1-1; TRBD1 is a possible D gene (5 bases). The germline CDR1 and CDR2 sequences are WSHSY and SAAADI. The CDR3 spans 14 residues. The V gene lost 0 bases and the J gene lost 4 bases, with 9 bases spanning the gap. DNA for the CDR3: TGCGCCAGCAGTGAGTCAATGCAGGGCACTGAAGCTTTCTTT. Translated, it gives CASSESMQGTEAFF.

V and J are TRBV12-3 or TRBV12-4 and TRBJ1-2; 10 bases align to TRBD1. CDR3 size: 15 residues. V gave up 5 bases and J gave up 8 bases; unmatched junction bases: 11. The CDR3 here is CASSTRTGGVEGYTF. For the CDR3, the DNA is TGTGCCAGCAGTACCCGGACAGGGGGGGTTGAAGGCTACACCTTC.

The CDR3 coding sequence is TGTGCCTGGGACCCGGGGACAGTTGACTTCATCTATGGCTACACCTTC. Protein product: CAWDPGTVDFIYGYTF. V usage is TRBV30 and J usage is TRBJ1-2; 7 bases match TRBD1. J gave up 4 bases and V 5 bases, and 16 bases lay outside the gene matches. The CDR3 consists of 16 residues. Per germline, CDR1 GTSNPN and CDR2 SVGIG (reference sequence).